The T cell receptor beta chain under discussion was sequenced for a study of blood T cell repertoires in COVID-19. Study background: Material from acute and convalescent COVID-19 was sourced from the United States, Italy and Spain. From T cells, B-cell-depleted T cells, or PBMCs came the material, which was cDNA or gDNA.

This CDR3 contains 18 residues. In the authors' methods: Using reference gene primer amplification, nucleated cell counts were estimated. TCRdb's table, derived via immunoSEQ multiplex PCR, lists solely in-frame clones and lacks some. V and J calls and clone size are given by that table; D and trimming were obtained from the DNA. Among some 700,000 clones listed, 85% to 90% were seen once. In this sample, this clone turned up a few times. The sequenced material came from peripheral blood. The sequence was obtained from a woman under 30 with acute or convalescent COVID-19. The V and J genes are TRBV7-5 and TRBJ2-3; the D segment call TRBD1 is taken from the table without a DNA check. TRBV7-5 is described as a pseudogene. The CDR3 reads CARSAHKPGDTLRDTQYF. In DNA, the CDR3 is TGTGCCAGAAGCGCCCATAAGCCCGGGGACACACTGAGAGATACGCAGTATTTT.